Listed here are 24 T cell receptor beta chains from one sample, sequenced in a study of T cells after yellow fever vaccination. TCRdb reprocessed the 5' RACE reads via MiXCR and lists one record per CDR3 protein. The sample contains about 350,000 distinct CDR3 sequences, 7% to 9% of which appear only once. Sequences were derived from PBMCs, sampled around 45 days after the first yellow fever vaccination. The source is a man between 18 and 35 years old who received the YFV17D yellow fever vaccine.

This clonotype was counted a few times. V usage is TRBV25-1 and J usage is TRBJ2-3, with D possibly being TRBD1 (6 bases). CDR1 is MGHDK, CDR2 SYGVNS, per germline. V was cut by 0 bases and J by 1 base, with 11 bases left in between. The CDR3 extends over 16 amino acids. CDR3 DNA: TGTGCCAGCAGTGAATATAACAGGGAACGCACAGATACGCAGTATTTT. Encoded protein: CASSEYNRERTDTQYF.

The rearrangement links TRBV18 to TRBJ2-5; perhaps D is TRBD1 or TRBD2 (5 bases each). CDR1 is KGHSH and CDR2 is LQKENI in the germline V gene. CDR3 size: 15 residues. Trimming left V 3 bases short and J 1 base short, with 12 bases between. The CDR3 DNA reads as TGTGCCAGCTCACCGACGACGGGGCCCCAAGAGACCCAGTACTTC. It specifies CASSPTTGPQETQYF.

There are a few counts of this clonotype. This chain joins TRBV4-2 and TRBJ1-2, with TRBD1 identical over 8 bases. There are 15 residues in the CDR3. With 0 bases clipped from V and 7 bases from J, the junction kept 7 bases outside the gene matches. Germline lookup yields CDR1 LGHNA and CDR2 YNFKEQ. The CDR3 bases are TGTGCCAGCAGCCAAGATATGGGGCAGGGGGCTGGCTACACCTTC. Its protein product is CASSQDMGQGAGYTF.

This clonotype was detected ten times or more. V gene TRBV20-1 combines with J gene TRBJ2-2; the match to TRBD1 covers 9 bases. This CDR3 has 14 amino acids. With 6 bases clipped from V and 4 bases from J, the junction kept 6 bases outside the gene matches. Germline V CDR1 and CDR2: DFQATT, SNEGSKA (reference sequence). The CDR3 protein is CSARDREVTGELFF. Written as DNA, the CDR3 is TGCAGTGCCCGGGACAGGGAAGTCACCGGGGAGCTGTTTTTT.

The chain has TRBV7-9 and TRBJ2-5; D is uncertain. CDR1 and CDR2 (germline): SEHNR, FQNEAQ (reference sequence). The V and J ends lost 4 bases and 5 bases respectively, with 11 bases between them. This CDR3 has 13 residues. DNA for the CDR3: TGTGCCAGCAGCTCCCATGGGGTGGAGACCCAGTACTTC. Its translation: CASSSHGVETQYF.

J is TRBJ1-4 and V is TRBV20-1, with D possibly matching TRBD1 (5 bases). From germline, CDR1 is DFQATT and CDR2 SNEGSKA (reference sequence). The V and J ends lost 3 bases and 8 bases respectively, with 16 bases between them. The CDR3 length is 14 residues. The CDR3 is CSARRAGTAEKLFF. The CDR3 DNA is TGCAGTGCTAGGAGGGCAGGGACTGCCGAAAAACTGTTTTTT.

The CDR3: CATGLSGAKNIQYF. CDR3 in DNA: TGTGCCACTGGACTTAGCGGGGCTAAAAACATTCAGTACTTC. The chain employs TRBV6-2 or TRBV6-3 and TRBJ2-4; TRBD2 agrees at 8 bases. The CDR3 has 14 residues. Germline assignment: CDR1 MNHEY and CDR2 SVGEGT. Trimming took 10 bases from V and 4 from J; bases not matched to a gene: 9.

This clonotype turned up a few times. The chain joins TRBV20-1 to TRBJ2-3; 12 bases line up with TRBD2. Germline trimming cut 2 bases from V and 5 bases from J; bases unmatched to any gene: 8. The length of the CDR3 is 16 residues. Germline lookup yields CDR1 DFQATT and CDR2 SNEGSKA (reference sequence). CDR3 coding DNA: TGCAGTGCTAGACCCCGGACTAGCGGGGTTCGAGATACGCAGTATTTT. This sequence encodes CSARPRTSGVRDTQYF.

This clonotype was found many times. The chain carries TRBV12-3 or TRBV12-4 and TRBJ2-5, with 12 bases aligning to TRBD1. The CDR3 is made up of 14 amino acids. The J segment lost 4 bases and the V segment lost 4 bases, leaving 1 base of the junction unmatched. DNA for the CDR3: TGTGCCAGCAGTTCGGGACAGGGGGCAGAGACCCAGTACTTC. Its protein is CASSSGQGAETQYF.

This clonotype showed up just a few times. The gene calls are TRBV4-2 and TRBJ2-2; 12 bases are shared with TRBD2. The CDR3 contains 16 residues. Germline loops: CDR1 LGHNA, CDR2 YNFKEQ. J was trimmed by 6 bases and V by 4 bases; bases with no gene match: 6. The CDR3, as DNA: TGTGCCAGCAGCCCTAGGACTAGCGGGGCGTCCGGGGAGCTGTTTTTT. This encodes CASSPRTSGASGELFF.

This clonotype has a handful of counts. The chain employs TRBV7-8 and TRBJ2-2, with TRBD1 matching 7 bases. Germline lookup yields CDR1 SGHVS and CDR2 FQNEAQ. There are 16 residues in the CDR3. With V trimmed by 3 bases and J by 6 bases, 10 bases remained unmatched. CDR3 coding DNA: TGTGCCAGCAGCTTGAGGGACAGTCACTACCCCGGGGAGCTGTTTTTT. It codes for CASSLRDSHYPGELFF.

This clonotype came up a few times. The chain carries TRBV7-2 and TRBJ2-1; D gene unclear. CDR1 is SGHTA, CDR2 FQGNSA, per germline. CDR3 length: 12 amino acids. Deletions cut 5 bases from V and 8 bases from J, with 10 bases between. The CDR3 DNA reads as TGTGCCAGCAGCAAACCCGGGTATGAGCAGTTCTTC. This translates into CASSKPGYEQFF.

This clonotype appeared a few times. The gene calls are TRBV5-1 and TRBJ1-1; D is undetermined. There are 14 residues in the CDR3. Trimming took 3 bases from V and 1 from J, leaving 10 bases between them. Germline V gene lookup returns CDR1 SGHRS and CDR2 YFSETQ. In nucleotides, the CDR3 is TGCGCCAGCAGCTCAACAAGACCGAACACTGAAGCTTTCTTT. Amino acids: CASSSTRPNTEAFF. The full variable domain, with the rest looked up from reference TRBV5-1 and TRBJ1-1, is KAGVTQTPRYLIKTRGQQVTLSCSPISGHRSVSWYQQTPGQGLQFLFEYFSETQRNKGNFPGRFSGRQFSNSRSEMNVSTLELGDSALYLCASSSTRPNTEAFFGQGTRLTVV.

This clonotype was recorded a few times. The chain has TRBV5-1 and TRBJ1-2; tentative D call: TRBD1 (5 bases). With 1 base removed from V and 6 bases from J, the gap between germline ends came to 10 bases. The CDR3 has 13 amino acids. Germline V CDR1 and CDR2: SGHRS, YFSETQ. CDR3 in DNA: TGCGCCAGCAGCTTGCCAGGGATGGATGGCTACACCTTC. Translated: CASSLPGMDGYTF.

The chain links TRBV7-8 to TRBJ2-7; D may be TRBD2 (6 bases). The CDR3 extends over 14 amino acids. CDR1 and CDR2 from the germline V gene are SGHVS and FQNEAQ. V was cut by 0 bases and J by 6 bases, with 12 bases left in between. CDR3 loop: CASSLAYGGAEQYV. The CDR3 coding sequence is TGTGCCAGCAGCTTAGCGTACGGAGGGGCCGAGCAGTACGTC.

This clonotype occurred a few times. The gene calls are TRBV5-1 and TRBJ2-1, with D uncertain. The CDR3 covers 12 residues. The V gene's germline CDR1 is SGHRS and CDR2 YFSETQ. Trimming took off 4 bases at V and 4 bases at J, with 6 bases between the two ends. The CDR3 region is CASSAVYNEQFF. For the CDR3, the DNA is TGCGCCAGCAGCGCTGTATACAATGAGCAGTTCTTC.

V is TRBV6-5 and J is TRBJ2-1, with a tentative D call TRBD2 (5 bases). The germline V gene encodes CDR1 MNHEY and CDR2 SVGAGI. The CDR3 sequence is 12 residues long. The V end lost 8 bases, the J end lost 2 bases, and 7 bases lay between the germline ends. The CDR3 sequence: CASAGAYNEQFF. The CDR3 DNA follows: TGTGCCAGCGCCGGGGCCTACAATGAGCAGTTCTTC.

This chain uses TRBV7-2 with TRBJ1-1; D is unclear. The CDR3 loop spans 15 amino acids. Germline V CDR1 and CDR2: SGHTA, FQGNSA. V lost 4 bases to trimming and J lost 1 base, with 13 bases between them. Here the CDR3 reads CASSWVGTSNTEAFF. CDR3 nucleotide sequence: TGTGCCAGCAGCTGGGTGGGCACCTCGAACACTGAAGCTTTCTTT.

Only one count was recorded for this clonotype. The V call is TRBV18, the J call TRBJ2-1; perhaps TRBD1 as D (6 bases). The CDR3 totals 15 residues. V was pared by 5 bases and J by 7 bases, with 18 bases between. The V gene's germline CDR1 is KGHSH and CDR2 LQKENI. The chain's CDR3 is CASSSGHNGVNEQFF. DNA for the CDR3: TGTGCCAGCTCATCGGGACATAATGGGGTTAATGAGCAGTTCTTC.

This clonotype has only a few counts. The rearrangement uses TRBV18 and TRBJ1-2; D unclear. Germline V gene data show CDR1 as KGHSH and CDR2 as LQKENI. This CDR3 region has 12 residues. V was cut by 6 bases and J by 8 bases, with 13 bases left in between. The CDR3 loop is CASSPDLGGYTF. DNA for the CDR3: TGTGCCAGCTCGCCCGATCTGGGGGGCTACACCTTC.

V is TRBV27 and J is TRBJ1-2; the D is unclear. Germline V gene lookup returns CDR1 MNHEY and CDR2 SMNVEV (reference sequence). The V end was cut by 5 bases, the J end by 4 bases, with 14 bases between. The CDR3 extends over 14 amino acids. This CDR3 is CASSKEVPVYGYTF. DNA for the CDR3: TGTGCCAGCAGTAAAGAGGTTCCGGTCTATGGCTACACCTTC.

This clonotype was counted between two and nine times. The chain employs TRBV28 and TRBJ2-3, with D maybe TRBD1 (6 bases). The V end lost 5 bases, the J end lost 0 bases, and 12 bases lay between the germline ends. Germline V gene sequence: CDR1 MDHEN, CDR2 SYDVKM. The CDR3 is made up of 15 amino acids. The CDR3 region is CASSKGGPSTDTQYF. CDR3 coding DNA: TGTGCCAGCAGTAAAGGGGGACCTAGCACAGATACGCAGTATTTT.

In its sample, this clonotype was seen many times. This chain joins TRBV3-1 and TRBJ2-3; possible D gene TRBD2, 5 bases. Per germline, CDR1 LGHDT and CDR2 YNNKEL (reference sequence). With 6 bases removed from V and 6 bases from J, the gap between germline ends came to 16 bases. The CDR3 is made up of 14 amino acids. This CDR3 is CASSLISGEDTQYF. CDR3 coding DNA: TGTGCCAGCAGTTTGATATCCGGGGAGGATACGCAGTATTTT.

The chain employs TRBV5-1 and TRBJ1-2; 9 bases fit TRBD1. Unmatched junction bases numbered 11, after V lost 2 bases and J lost 0 bases. The CDR3 extends over 18 amino acids. Germline assignment: CDR1 SGHRS and CDR2 YFSETQ. As DNA, the CDR3 is TGCGCCAGCAGCTTCGGTACAGTTGGACAGGGGCCTAACTATGGCTACACCTTC. It encodes CASSFGTVGQGPNYGYTF.